Each of the 30 T cell receptor beta chains below was sequenced from the same sample in a study of T-cell reconstitution after alpha-beta-depleted transplantation in children. The authors prepared the TCRbeta library with unique molecular identifiers. A single record per CDR3 protein comes from TCRdb applying MiXCR to the PCR reads. The repertoire holds about 540,000 distinct CDR3 sequences, about 16% seen once, with 3.3% in the top ten. This sample comprised PBMCs from the stem cell graft donor, obtained from the stem cell graft. The source is a human donor who donated a stem cell graft to a child with acute lymphoblastic leukemia.

The CDR3 DNA reads TGTGCCAGCAGTCCTGAGAGGGTCTATGGCTACACCTTC. This sequence encodes CASSPERVYGYTF. The J gene is TRBJ1-2, the V gene TRBV27, with no clear D. The V gene's germline CDR1 is MNHEY and CDR2 SMNVEV (reference sequence). The CDR3 is made up of 13 amino acids. Deletions cut 5 bases from V and 4 bases from J, with 11 bases between.

Only a few counts were recorded for this clonotype. The chain joins TRBV28 to TRBJ1-1; 9 bases agree with TRBD1. CDR3 size: 14 residues. Germline-derived CDR1 and CDR2 are MDHEN and SYDVKM. V lost 7 bases and J lost 11; bases outside the gene matches: 14. The CDR3, as DNA: TGTGCCAGCAAATGGGACAGGGTGGGCTTGGAGGCTTTCTTT. Translated: CASKWDRVGLEAFF.

V gene TRBV25-1 combines with J gene TRBJ2-7, with a weak D call TRBD2 (6 bases). The CDR3 totals 15 residues. CDR1 and CDR2 from the germline V gene are MGHDK and SYGVNS. V lost 2 bases and J 0 bases, leaving 11 bases between the germline ends. The CDR3 coding sequence is TGTGCCAGCAGTGAAGAGCCCGGGAGCTCCTACGAGCAGTACTTC. Protein product: CASSEEPGSSYEQYF.

This chain links TRBV7-9 with TRBJ1-3; weak D call: TRBD1 (5 bases). The CDR3 consists of 17 residues. Trimming shortened V by 5 bases and J by 0 bases, and 17 bases separated the two germline ends. Per the germline V gene, CDR1 is SEHNR and CDR2 is FQNEAQ (reference sequence). The CDR3 loop reads CASSNTRRGVSGNTIYF. CDR3 nucleotide sequence: TGTGCCAGCAGCAACACCCGTCGGGGCGTCTCTGGAAACACCATATATTTT.

This clonotype was seen a handful of times. V usage is TRBV7-9 and J usage is TRBJ2-2; D might be TRBD1 (5 bases). Looked up from germline, CDR1 is SEHNR and CDR2 is FQNEAQ (reference sequence). The CDR3 runs 16 residues. The V end lost 2 bases, the J end lost 0 bases, and 10 bases lay between the germline ends. The CDR3 region is CASSLKAGPNTGELFF. The CDR3 DNA sequence: TGTGCCAGCAGCTTAAAAGCAGGGCCGAACACCGGGGAGCTGTTTTTT.

The chain links TRBV9 to TRBJ1-2; TRBD1 matches at 8 bases. This CDR3 region has 16 residues. Trimming took 4 bases from V and 0 from J; bases not matched to a gene: 8. The germline gives CDR1 SGDLS, CDR2 YYNGEE. This CDR3 reads CASSSTDREANYGYTF. For the CDR3, the DNA is TGTGCCAGCAGCTCCACGGACAGGGAGGCTAACTATGGCTACACCTTC.

The chain couples TRBV7-3 to TRBJ2-1; D remains unclear. V lost 0 bases, J lost 1 base, and 10 bases lay in between. CDR1 SGHTA and CDR2 FQGTGA come from the germline V gene. The CDR3 has 16 residues. This CDR3 is CASSLTGDLSYNEQFF. As DNA, the CDR3 is TGTGCCAGCAGCTTAACGGGCGACCTGTCCTACAATGAGCAGTTCTTC.

CDR3 region: CSARPEFSGELFF. The DNA for the CDR3 is TGCAGTGCTCGCCCTGAGTTCTCCGGGGAGCTGTTTTTT. V and J are TRBV20-1 and TRBJ2-2, with unresolved D. The V end lost 5 bases, the J end lost 6 bases, and 13 bases lay between the germline ends. CDR1 is DFQATT and CDR2 is SNEGSKA in the germline V gene (reference sequence). This CDR3 region has 13 residues.

The chain carries TRBV27 and TRBJ2-7, with D perhaps TRBD2 (6 bases). Per germline, CDR1 MNHEY and CDR2 SMNVEV (reference sequence). Trimming took 6 bases from V and 3 from J, leaving 18 bases between them. The CDR3 is 15 residues long. The CDR3 DNA follows: TGTGCCAGCAGCCCACTAGCCAGGGAATTCTACGAGCAGTACTTC. Translated, it gives CASSPLAREFYEQYF.

This rearrangement joins TRBV20-1 to TRBJ1-5; D call uncertain. Trimming removed 0 bases from V and 11 bases from J, with 8 bases in between. The CDR3 has 11 residues. Germline V gene lookup returns CDR1 DFQATT and CDR2 SNEGSKA (reference sequence). The CDR3 region has the DNA TGCAGTGCTAGAGATATCCAGGCCCAGCATTTT. The encoded protein is CSARDIQAQHF.

This chain links TRBV2 with TRBJ2-7; 11 bases align to TRBD1. This CDR3 region has 13 residues. The junction had 3 bases not matched to a gene; V was cut back by 7 bases and J by 4 bases. Looked up from germline, CDR1 is SNHLY and CDR2 is FYNNEI. The CDR3 coding sequence is TGTGCCAGCATCGGACAGGGGGCGTACGAGCAGTACTTC. It specifies CASIGQGAYEQYF.

This clonotype was counted between two and nine times. The chain links TRBV25-1 to TRBJ2-2, with D unresolved. Trimming took off 5 bases at V and 0 bases at J, with 13 bases between the two ends. The CDR3 extends over 16 amino acids. Germline CDR1 is MGHDK and CDR2 is SYGVNS. CDR3 amino acids: CASSFGRPTNTGELFF. The CDR3 bases are TGTGCCAGCAGTTTCGGCCGGCCGACGAACACCGGGGAGCTGTTTTTT.

There are a few counts of this clonotype. The chain is built from TRBV6-2 or TRBV6-3 and TRBJ2-5, with 10 bases fitting TRBD1. This CDR3 comprises 14 residues. Germline CDR1 reads MNHEY; CDR2 reads SVGEGT. Unmatched junction bases numbered 10, after V lost 10 bases and J lost 5 bases. The CDR3 nucleotides read TGTGCCACCTCTGGGGACAGGGGTTGGGAGACCCAGTACTTC. Amino acid sequence: CATSGDRGWETQYF.

This sequence joins TRBV4-2 and TRBJ1-6; D is unresolved. The CDR3 has 15 amino acids. Germline CDR1 is LGHNA and CDR2 is YNFKEQ. V was cut by 4 bases and J by 6 bases, with 13 bases left in between. The CDR3 region has the DNA TGTGCCAGCAGCCTTAACGTGGGCGGTAATTCACCCCTCCACTTT. This translates into CASSLNVGGNSPLHF.

Written as DNA, the CDR3 is TGCGCCAGCAGCCCGAGACCAGCCCTGGTGAGTGAAGCTTTCTTT. This translates into CASSPRPALVSEAFF. J is TRBJ1-1 and V is TRBV5-1; D remains ambiguous. The CDR3 has 15 residues. Germline loops: CDR1 SGHRS, CDR2 YFSETQ. V was pared by 4 bases and J by 7 bases, with 20 bases between.

This clonotype was found a few times. This chain joins TRBV5-1 and TRBJ1-2; D perhaps matches TRBD1 (5 bases). The CDR3 is made up of 13 amino acids. V was pared by 0 bases and J by 6 bases, with 9 bases between. Germline CDR1 is SGHRS and CDR2 is YFSETQ. As DNA, the CDR3 is TGCGCCAGCAGCTTGGTAGGGGACGATGGCTACACCTTC. Protein product: CASSLVGDDGYTF.

This clonotype was counted only a few times. V and J are TRBV20-1 and TRBJ1-1; D unclear. The ends were cut back, 6 bases at V and 6 bases at J, with 11 bases in the middle. Per the germline V gene, CDR1 is DFQATT and CDR2 is SNEGSKA (reference sequence). The CDR3 covers 11 residues. CDR3 in DNA: TGCAGTGCCACTCCAATAGCTGAAGCTTTCTTT. Its translation: CSATPIAEAFF.

The genes are TRBV7-8 and TRBJ1-3; D uncertain. Germline-derived CDR1 and CDR2 are SGHVS and FQNEAQ. CDR3 length equals 15 residues. The ends were cut back, 5 bases at V and 3 bases at J, with 14 bases in the middle. This CDR3 reads CASSRRRVDGNTIYF. CDR3 bases: TGTGCCAGCAGCCGTAGGAGGGTGGATGGAAACACCATATATTTT.

This clonotype was observed many times. V usage is TRBV5-5 and J usage is TRBJ1-1, with no clear D. Trimming left V 1 base short and J 3 bases short, with 7 bases between. The CDR3 consists of 13 residues. Germline CDR1 reads SGHKS; CDR2 reads YYEKEE (reference sequence). The CDR3 is CASSLIRDTEAFF. For the CDR3, the DNA is TGTGCCAGCAGCTTGATAAGGGACACTGAAGCTTTCTTT.

This rearrangement joins TRBV19 to TRBJ2-3; tentatively, D is TRBD1 (6 bases). Per the germline V gene, CDR1 is LNHDA and CDR2 is SQIVND (reference sequence). This CDR3 comprises 12 residues. V gave up 5 bases and J gave up 6 bases, with 9 bases separating them. The CDR3 sequence: CASSAQGDTQYF. CDR3 bases: TGTGCCAGTAGTGCCCAGGGGGATACGCAGTATTTT.

The chain is built from TRBV5-1 and TRBJ2-1; 9 nucleotides line up with TRBD2. The CDR3 sequence is 15 residues long. Per the germline V gene, CDR1 is SGHRS and CDR2 is YFSETQ. V lost 4 bases and J lost 7; bases outside the gene matches: 9. Here the CDR3 reads CASSGRISGSNEQFF. The CDR3 bases are TGCGCCAGCAGCGGAAGGATTAGCGGGAGTAATGAGCAGTTCTTC.

The sample holds a few counts of this clonotype. The chain links TRBV20-1 to TRBJ1-2; D is ambiguous. V lost 0 bases to trimming and J lost 4 bases, with 9 bases between them. Per germline, CDR1 DFQATT and CDR2 SNEGSKA (reference sequence). The CDR3 runs 13 residues. CDR3 nucleotide sequence: TGCAGTGCTAGAGATAACAGTCGCTATGGCTACACCTTC. Its translation is CSARDNSRYGYTF.

This chain joins TRBV14 and TRBJ2-7, with TRBD2 identical over 14 bases. V lost 1 base and J lost 4; bases outside the gene matches: 9. Germline CDR1 and CDR2: SGHDN and FVKESK. The CDR3 spans 18 residues. CDR3 in amino acids: CASSQAFGTSGRIYEQYF. Written as DNA, the CDR3 is TGTGCCAGCAGCCAAGCGTTCGGGACTAGCGGGAGAATATACGAGCAGTACTTC.

This clonotype was found a few times. The chain recombines TRBV27 with TRBJ2-3; unclear D gene. CDR3 length: 16 amino acids. The V gene lost 4 bases and the J gene lost 0 bases, with 14 bases spanning the gap. Germline values: CDR1 MNHEY, CDR2 SMNVEV (reference sequence). The CDR3 sequence is CASSSARTDSTDTQYF. The CDR3 bases are TGTGCCAGCAGTTCCGCTCGGACCGATAGCACAGATACGCAGTATTTT.

Only a few counts were recorded for this clonotype. The chain links TRBV5-6 to TRBJ2-1, with TRBD2 as a possible D gene (7 bases). Germline CDR1 is SGHDT and CDR2 is YYEEEE. The CDR3 is 14 residues long. The germline V and J ends were trimmed by 4 bases and 15 bases, with 23 bases remaining between them. CDR3 region: CASSKGLPGAGVFF. The CDR3, as DNA: TGTGCCAGCAGCAAGGGACTACCCGGGGCAGGGGTGTTCTTC.

There are many counts of this clonotype. The rearrangement uses TRBV4-1 and TRBJ2-5; 11 bases map to TRBD1. Unmatched junction bases numbered 6, after V lost 0 bases and J lost 6 bases. CDR1 MGHRA and CDR2 YSYEKL come from the germline V gene. The CDR3 has 16 residues. The CDR3 DNA is TGCGCCAGCAGCCAAGAACCAGGACAGGGGGCGCAGACCCAGTACTTC. Its protein is CASSQEPGQGAQTQYF.

This sequence joins TRBV29-1 and TRBJ2-3; no reliable D call. This CDR3 has 13 amino acids. CDR1 and CDR2 (germline): SQVTM, ANQGSEA. V was cut by 3 bases and J by 4 bases, with 11 bases left in between. The CDR3 DNA reads TGCAGCGTTGAGGATGCTAGGTCAGATACGCAGTATTTT. Its protein is CSVEDARSDTQYF.

This clonotype turned up a few times. The genes are TRBV27 and TRBJ2-1, with D unclear. Trimming left V 5 bases short and J 0 bases short, with 8 bases between. The CDR3 is made up of 14 amino acids. Germline loops: CDR1 MNHEY, CDR2 SMNVEV (reference sequence). The chain's CDR3 is CASSLWASYNEQFF. CDR3 coding DNA: TGTGCCAGCAGTCTCTGGGCCTCCTACAATGAGCAGTTCTTC.

This clonotype was seen more than once but under ten times. The V call is TRBV4-2, the J call TRBJ2-2; TRBD2 is a possible D gene (6 bases). CDR1 and CDR2 from the germline V gene are LGHNA and YNFKEQ. This CDR3 has 17 amino acids. V was cut by 1 base and J by 3 bases, with 15 bases left in between. DNA for the CDR3: TGTGCCAGCAGCCAAGTCCCGGGAGTCGTGTACACCGGGGAGCTGTTTTTT. Translation gives CASSQVPGVVYTGELFF.

The chain links TRBV9 to TRBJ2-7; D ambiguous. Germline V gene sequence: CDR1 SGDLS, CDR2 YYNGEE. Trimming stripped 4 bases from V and 2 bases from J, with 13 bases between. The length of the CDR3 is 14 residues. The CDR3, as DNA: TGTGCCAGCAGCCCCCGGACCCTCGCCTACGAGCAGTACTTC. Amino acid sequence: CASSPRTLAYEQYF.